The clone carrying this TCR beta chain has a handful of counts. Its antigen is not known. The data stem from a study of response to subunit inactivated influenza vaccine. Broader study findings: Every seasonal influenza vaccination brings in few new T cells, the authors suggested.

Germline V gene data show CDR1 as KGHDR and CDR2 as SFDVKD. This CDR3 spans 16 amino acids. V trimming: 5 bases; J trimming: 4 bases; junction bases outside the gene matches: 5. TCRdb called the RT-PCR reads again in MiXCR, with one record for every CDR3 protein. This table holds 600,000 to 850,000 distinct CDR3 sequences, 11% to 15% found once. The chain has TRBV24-1 and TRBJ2-1, with 12 bases matching TRBD2. This receptor was identified in a man in his forties or fifties who received an inactivated influenza vaccine. Here the sequenced sample was PBMCs from blood, taken approximately 15 days before vaccination. CDR3: CATSGSSGRGYNEQFF. CDR3 nucleotides: TGTGCCACCAGTGGTTCTAGCGGGAGGGGTTACAATGAGCAGTTCTTC.